Listed here are 7 T cell receptor beta chains from one sample, sequenced in a study of T cell repertoires in cytomegalovirus infection. TCRdb independently ran MiXCR on the reads; one entry per CDR3 protein. The repertoire has more than 85,000 distinct CDR3 sequences, approximately 15% of them found once; the top ten carry roughly 8%. Input material: PBMCs. Receptors originate from a human donor in good health (CMV status not recorded). Some clones in this sample may be carry-over from other donors' samples.

This clonotype was observed a few times. This chain joins TRBV29-1 and TRBJ1-2, with 9 bases that match TRBD1. Trimming cost V 0 bases and J 3 bases; bases outside gene matches: 5. CDR1 is SQVTM and CDR2 is ANQGSEA in the germline V gene. The CDR3 extends over 15 amino acids. For the CDR3, the DNA is TGCAGCGTTGAAGACGGACAGGGGCCTCACTATGGCTACACCTTC. Amino acid sequence: CSVEDGQGPHYGYTF.

Within the sample, this clonotype is medium-sized (0.01 to 0.1%). The V call is TRBV7-8, the J call TRBJ1-3; D is undetermined. The V end lost 2 bases, the J end lost 0 bases, and 8 bases lay between the germline ends. Germline V gene lookup returns CDR1 SGHVS and CDR2 FQNEAQ. The CDR3 sequence is 15 residues long. The CDR3 reads CASSLSVSSGNTIYF. CDR3 in DNA: TGTGCCAGCAGCTTATCAGTGAGCTCTGGAAACACCATATATTTT.

The rearrangement uses TRBV5-1 and TRBJ2-3; no firm D call. Germline values: CDR1 SGHRS, CDR2 YFSETQ. The CDR3 covers 12 residues. Between the trimmed V and J ends, which lost 4 bases and 5 bases, there was a span of 8 bases. The CDR3 is CASSVNEDTQYF. For the CDR3, the DNA is TGCGCCAGCAGCGTAAATGAAGATACGCAGTATTTT.

In its sample, this clonotype is medium-sized (0.01 to 0.1%). The chain links TRBV7-2 to TRBJ2-3; D is perhaps TRBD1 or TRBD2 (5 bases each). This CDR3 is 14 amino acids long. V lost 4 bases, J lost 10 bases, and 18 bases lay in between. Germline CDR1 and CDR2: SGHTA and FQGNSA. The CDR3 sequence: CASSSGLRDRAQYF. For the CDR3, the DNA is TGTGCCAGCAGCTCCGGTCTCAGGGACCGAGCGCAGTATTTT.

At least ten counts were recorded for this clonotype. V gene TRBV7-2 combines with J gene TRBJ2-3; no definite D call. Between the trimmed V and J ends, which lost 3 bases and 5 bases, there was a span of 9 bases. CDR1 and CDR2 from the germline V gene are SGHTA and FQGNSA. There are 13 residues in the CDR3. The CDR3 region has the DNA TGTGCCAGCAGCTTGGCGAACAGAGATACGCAGTATTTT. Translated: CASSLANRDTQYF.

The CDR3, as DNA: TGCAGTGCTAGAGAGTACTCCAGGGGAATAGGGGATGGCTACACCTTC. It translates to CSAREYSRGIGDGYTF. The chain recombines TRBV20-1 with TRBJ1-2; TRBD1 is a possible D gene (6 bases). Germline V lookup: CDR1 DFQATT, CDR2 SNEGSKA (reference sequence). The CDR3 totals 16 residues. Trimming left V 0 bases short and J 6 bases short, with 20 bases between.

This clonotype was seen more than once but under ten times. The genes are TRBV6-2 or TRBV6-3 and TRBJ2-3, with 9 nucleotides matching TRBD1. V gave up 4 bases and J gave up 6 bases; unmatched junction bases: 8. This CDR3 is 15 amino acids long. The V gene's germline CDR1 is MNHEY and CDR2 SVGEGT. DNA for the CDR3: TGTGCCAGCAGTTTGGGACAGGGTTTCGCTGATACGCAGTATTTT. Its protein is CASSLGQGFADTQYF.